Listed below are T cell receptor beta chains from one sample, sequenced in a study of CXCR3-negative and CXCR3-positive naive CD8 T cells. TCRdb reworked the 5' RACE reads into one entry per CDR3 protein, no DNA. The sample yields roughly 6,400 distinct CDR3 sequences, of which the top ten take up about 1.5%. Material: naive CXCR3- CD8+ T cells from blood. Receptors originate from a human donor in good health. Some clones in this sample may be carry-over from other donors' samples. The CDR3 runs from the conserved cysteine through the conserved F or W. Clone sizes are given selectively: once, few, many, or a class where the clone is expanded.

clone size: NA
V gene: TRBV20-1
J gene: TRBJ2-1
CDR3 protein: CSARLAGGAEQFF

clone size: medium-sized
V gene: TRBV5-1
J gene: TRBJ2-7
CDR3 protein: CASSETGAYEQYF

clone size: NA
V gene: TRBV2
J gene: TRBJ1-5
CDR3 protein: CASSGVQGMGNQPQHF

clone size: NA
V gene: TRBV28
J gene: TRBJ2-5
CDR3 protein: CASTSAGGETQYF

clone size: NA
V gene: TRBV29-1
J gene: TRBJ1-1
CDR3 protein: CSAFRGTEAFF

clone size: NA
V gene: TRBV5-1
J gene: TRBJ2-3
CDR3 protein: CASSPGQGGPDTQYF

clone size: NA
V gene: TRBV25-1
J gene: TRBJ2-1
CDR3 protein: CASRTSRTTSYNEQFF

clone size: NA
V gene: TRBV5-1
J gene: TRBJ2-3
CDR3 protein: CASSSAGPSTDTQYF

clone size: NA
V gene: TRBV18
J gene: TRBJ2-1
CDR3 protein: CASSPPFLAGGGNEQFF

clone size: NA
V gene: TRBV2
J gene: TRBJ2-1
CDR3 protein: CASSPDRVNEQFF

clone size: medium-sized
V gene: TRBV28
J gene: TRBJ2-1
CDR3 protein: CASSSGLYNEQFF

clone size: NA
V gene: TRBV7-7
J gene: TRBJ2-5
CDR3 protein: CASSLILAGVETQYF

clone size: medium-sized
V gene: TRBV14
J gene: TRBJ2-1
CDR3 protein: CASSQVYGEQFF

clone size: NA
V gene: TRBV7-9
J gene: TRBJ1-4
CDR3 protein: CASSAGYEKLFF

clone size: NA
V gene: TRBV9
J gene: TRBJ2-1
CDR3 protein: CASSHSKRASKNEQFF

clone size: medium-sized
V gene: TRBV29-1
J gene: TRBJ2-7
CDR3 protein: CSVEDRGRQSSYEQYF

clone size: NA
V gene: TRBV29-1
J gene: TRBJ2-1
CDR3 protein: CSALTSSYNEQFF

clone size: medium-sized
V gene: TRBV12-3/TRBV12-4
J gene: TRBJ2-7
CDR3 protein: CASSWGPRDRGDEQYF

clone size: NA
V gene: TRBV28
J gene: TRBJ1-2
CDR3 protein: CASRPGQSNYGYTF

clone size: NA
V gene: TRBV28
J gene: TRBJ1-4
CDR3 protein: CASSLFFRVDRANEKLFF

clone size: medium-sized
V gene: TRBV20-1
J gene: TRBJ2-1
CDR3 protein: CSAKETVNEQFF

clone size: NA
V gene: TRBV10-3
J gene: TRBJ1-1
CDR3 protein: CAISESSRLEAFF

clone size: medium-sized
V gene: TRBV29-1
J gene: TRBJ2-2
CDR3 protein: CSVAGGAGSSGELFF

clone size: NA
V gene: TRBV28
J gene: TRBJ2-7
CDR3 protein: CASRQRESSYEQYF

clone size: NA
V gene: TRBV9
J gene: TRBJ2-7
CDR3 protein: CASSVGTSHEQYF

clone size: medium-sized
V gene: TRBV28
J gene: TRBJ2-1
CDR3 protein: CASSLKDLYNEQFF

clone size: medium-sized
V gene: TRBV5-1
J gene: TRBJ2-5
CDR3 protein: CASSLDSEETQYF

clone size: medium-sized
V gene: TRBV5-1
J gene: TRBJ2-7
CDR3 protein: CASSQGTDYEQYF

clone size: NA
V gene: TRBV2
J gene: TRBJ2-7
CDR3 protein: CARESGLPTYEQYF

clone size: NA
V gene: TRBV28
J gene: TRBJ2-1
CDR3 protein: CASSLLGLTEHEQFF

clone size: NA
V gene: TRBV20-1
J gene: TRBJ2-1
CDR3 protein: CSARGGGNEQFF

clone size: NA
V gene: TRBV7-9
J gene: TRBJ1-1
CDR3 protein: CASSLAPAEAFF

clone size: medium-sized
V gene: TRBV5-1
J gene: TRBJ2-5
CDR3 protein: CASSLDPGETQYF

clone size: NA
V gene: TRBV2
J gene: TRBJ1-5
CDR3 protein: CASNPPGEVNGPQHF

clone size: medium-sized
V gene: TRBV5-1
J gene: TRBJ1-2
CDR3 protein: CASMGTENGYTF

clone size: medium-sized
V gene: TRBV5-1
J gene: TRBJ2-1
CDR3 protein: CASSLAGRSDEQFF

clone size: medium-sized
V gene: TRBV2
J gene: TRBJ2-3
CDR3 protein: CASSEAIGGTTDTQYF

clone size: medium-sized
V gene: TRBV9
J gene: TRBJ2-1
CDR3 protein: CASSVEGGSNDEQFF

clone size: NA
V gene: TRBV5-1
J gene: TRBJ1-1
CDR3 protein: CASSLGQGRNTEAFF

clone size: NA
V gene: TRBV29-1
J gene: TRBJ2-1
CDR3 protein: CSVSTSGSRYNEQFF

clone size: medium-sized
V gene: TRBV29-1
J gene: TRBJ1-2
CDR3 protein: CSVKDRVGYGYTF

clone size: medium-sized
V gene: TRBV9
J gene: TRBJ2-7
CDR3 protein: CASSGYSGGFYEQYF

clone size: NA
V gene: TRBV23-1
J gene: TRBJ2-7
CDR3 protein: CASSQTGERVATPYEQYF

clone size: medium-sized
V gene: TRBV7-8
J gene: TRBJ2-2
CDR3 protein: CASSHRDLDPLRGGELFF

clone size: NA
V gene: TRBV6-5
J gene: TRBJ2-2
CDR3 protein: CASSYTLAGVGTGELFF

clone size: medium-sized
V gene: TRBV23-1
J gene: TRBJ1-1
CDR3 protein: CAQTDEVRWQGATEAFF

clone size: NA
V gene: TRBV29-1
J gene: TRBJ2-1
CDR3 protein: CSVPRGTGRGNEQFF

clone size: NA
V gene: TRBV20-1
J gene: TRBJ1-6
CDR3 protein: CSASKTVIRESINSPLHF

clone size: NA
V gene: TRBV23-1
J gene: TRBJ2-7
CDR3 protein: CASKGQGVIISYEQYF

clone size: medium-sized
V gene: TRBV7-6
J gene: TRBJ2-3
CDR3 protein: CASSSLAGRTDTQYF

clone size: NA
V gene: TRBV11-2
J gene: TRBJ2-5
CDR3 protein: CASSLQNQETQYF

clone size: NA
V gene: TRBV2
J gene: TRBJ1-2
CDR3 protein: CASSEVDRAGYTF

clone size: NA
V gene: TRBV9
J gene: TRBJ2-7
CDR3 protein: CASSDTGTSYEQYF

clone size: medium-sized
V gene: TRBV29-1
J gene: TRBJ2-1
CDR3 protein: CSVEPSYEQFF

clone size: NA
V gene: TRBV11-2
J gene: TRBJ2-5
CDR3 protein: CASSRSGGQETQYF

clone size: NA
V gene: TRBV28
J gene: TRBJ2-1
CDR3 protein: CASSEADFNYNEQFF

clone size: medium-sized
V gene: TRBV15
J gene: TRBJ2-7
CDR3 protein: CATSRATGEQYF

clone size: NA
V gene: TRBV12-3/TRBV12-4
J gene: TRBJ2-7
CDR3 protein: CASTWGGPYEQYF